The 27 T cell receptor beta chains below come from one sample, sequenced in a study of Ad26.COV2.S vaccination and SARS-CoV-2 variants (dated by TCRdb to 2020 to 2023). What this sample's treatment or condition label stands for: 19 received Ad26.COV2.S at low or high dose, single or two shots; about 5 received placebo; per-sample allocation not given. Repertoires of vaccine and placebo recipients were sequenced from samples collected on day 63 after the first injection. The library relied on the immunoSEQ multiplex PCR assay. TCRdb re-hosts the immuneACCESS table, in-frame sequences only. Its copies lack some clones; in the studies checked, an unresolved V gene accounts for under half of them, and the cause for the rest is not known. This sample holds more than 300,000 clones; about 86% were observed only once. Under 2% of the sample comes from the top ten. The sequencing used peripheral blood, collected in a trial of Ad26.COV2.S vaccine versus placebo. These receptors were obtained from a person between 18 and 60 years old who received the Ad26.COV2.S COVID-19 vaccine or a placebo.

The chain uses TRBV7-2 and TRBJ1-5; perhaps TRBD1 as D (5 bases). V lost 4 bases and J lost 1, with 17 bases in between. The CDR3 has 17 residues. Germline CDR1 SGHTA, CDR2 FQGNSA. The CDR3 nucleotides read TGTGCCAGCAGCTCCCGAGGCGGGGGATGGAGCAATCAGCCCCAGCATTTT. Protein product: CASSSRGGGWSNQPQHF.

This clone was counted only a few times. The CDR3 region is CAWSGTRGRTGELFF. In DNA, the CDR3 is TGTGCCTGGAGCGGAACCAGGGGGAGAACCGGGGAGCTGTTTTTT. J is TRBJ2-2 and V is TRBV30; 7 bases are shared with TRBD1. CDR1 and CDR2 from the germline V gene are GTSNPN and SVGIG (reference sequence). Losses at the gene ends were 3 bases for V and 5 bases for J; bases not matched to a gene: 9. The CDR3 has 15 amino acids.

This clone was picked up one time. The chain links TRBV19 to TRBJ1-1; maybe TRBD1 (5 bases). The ends were cut back, 3 bases at V and 3 bases at J, with 14 bases in the middle. The germline V gene encodes CDR1 LNHDA and CDR2 SQIVND (reference sequence). The CDR3 has 15 amino acids. Here the CDR3 reads CASSMGGRGDTEAFF. DNA of the CDR3: TGTGCCAGTAGTATGGGGGGAAGGGGAGACACTGAAGCTTTCTTT.

V and J are TRBV4-1 and TRBJ1-5; D gene unclear. The germline V gene encodes CDR1 MGHRA and CDR2 YSYEKL. The CDR3 runs 16 residues. The germline V and J ends were trimmed by 0 bases and 2 bases, with 11 bases remaining between them. The CDR3 loop is CASSQERVWGNQPQHF. CDR3 bases: TGCGCCAGCAGCCAAGAAAGGGTCTGGGGCAATCAGCCCCAGCATTTT.

CDR3 residues: CASSYAMGEQYF. The CDR3 coding sequence is TGTGCCAGCAGTTACGCTATGGGGGAGCAGTACTTC. The V call is TRBV6-2 or TRBV6-3, the J call TRBJ2-7; D ambiguous. CDR3 length equals 12 residues. V lost 2 bases and J 7 bases, leaving 9 bases between the germline ends. CDR1 is MNHEY, CDR2 SVGEGT, per germline.

The rearrangement uses TRBV10-3 and TRBJ1-5, with 7 bases matching TRBD1. Germline V lookup: CDR1 ENHRY, CDR2 SYGVKD. The V gene end was trimmed by 6 bases and the J gene end by 5 bases; junction bases not matched to a gene: 4. The CDR3 sequence is 13 residues long. CDR3 region: CAIRDRDDQPQHF. CDR3 in DNA: TGTGCCATCAGAGACAGGGACGATCAGCCCCAGCATTTT.

The CDR3 spells CASSRAFQPQHF. The CDR3 DNA reads TGTGCCAGTAGTAGGGCCTTCCAGCCCCAGCATTTT. The chain recombines TRBV19 with TRBJ1-5; D gene unclear. The V end was cut by 4 bases, the J end by 7 bases, with 8 bases between. CDR1 and CDR2 (germline): LNHDA, SQIVND (reference sequence). CDR3 length: 12 residues. Drawing the rest from reference TRBV19 and TRBJ1-5, the complete variable domain is DGGITQSPKYLFRKEGQNVTLSCEQNLNHDAMYWYRQDPGQGLRLIYYSQIVNDFQKGDIAEGYSVSREKKESFPLTVTSAQKNPTAFYLCASSRAFQPQHFGDGTRLSIL.

The chain recombines TRBV19 with TRBJ1-5, with D possibly TRBD1 on 6 matching bases. Germline V gives CDR1 LNHDA, CDR2 SQIVND (reference sequence). The germline V and J ends were trimmed by 11 bases and 3 bases, with 14 bases remaining between them. This CDR3 contains 13 residues. The CDR3 is CAEEGVNNQPQHF. CDR3 in DNA: TGTGCCGAGGAGGGGGTTAACAATCAGCCCCAGCATTTT.

V is TRBV7-8 and J is TRBJ1-1; 7 bases match TRBD1. V was clipped by 1 base and J by 5 bases; unmatched bases: 4. This CDR3 region has 14 residues. Germline assignment: CDR1 SGHVS and CDR2 FQNEAQ. In DNA, the CDR3 is TGTGCCAGCAGCTTAGGACAGGGTAGGACTGAAGCTTTCTTT. This encodes CASSLGQGRTEAFF.

The J gene is TRBJ2-3, the V gene TRBV30; TRBD2 aligns across 8 bases. The V and J ends lost 5 bases and 2 bases, in that order; junction bases with no gene match: 3. The CDR3 spans 13 residues. Germline CDR1 reads GTSNPN; CDR2 reads SVGIG (reference sequence). CDR3 residues: CAWAGGYTDTQYF. CDR3 sequence (DNA): TGTGCCTGGGCGGGGGGCTACACAGATACGCAGTATTTT. Full variable domain (remainder filled in from reference TRBV30 and TRBJ2-3): SQTIHQWPATLVQPVGSPLSLECTVEGTSNPNLYWYRQAAGRGLQLLFYSVGIGQISSEVPQNLSASRPQDRQFILSSKKLLLSDSGFYLCAWAGGYTDTQYFGPGTRLTVL.

The chain recombines TRBV3-1 (or the pseudogene TRBV3-2) with TRBJ2-7; possibly TRBD2 for D (6 bases). V was clipped by 4 bases and J by 7 bases, with 20 bases between them. The CDR3 contains 15 residues. Germline assignment: CDR1 LGHDT and CDR2 YNNKEL (reference sequence). In DNA form, the CDR3 reads TGTGCCAGCAGCCCCCGGGGCGGGGAAGGGCGGGAGCAGTACTTC. This gives the protein CASSPRGGEGREQYF.

The V gene is TRBV19, the J gene TRBJ1-5; D is possibly TRBD1 (5 bases). From germline, CDR1 is LNHDA and CDR2 SQIVND (reference sequence). V was shortened by 5 bases and J by 5 bases, with 10 bases between the two germline ends. CDR3 length: 13 amino acids. The CDR3 sequence is CASSFGGYQPQHF. Written as DNA, the CDR3 is TGTGCCAGTAGTTTCGGGGGTTATCAGCCCCAGCATTTT. Filled out from reference TRBV19 and TRBJ1-5, the complete variable domain reads DGGITQSPKYLFRKEGQNVTLSCEQNLNHDAMYWYRQDPGQGLRLIYYSQIVNDFQKGDIAEGYSVSREKKESFPLTVTSAQKNPTAFYLCASSFGGYQPQHFGDGTRLSIL.

The J gene is TRBJ1-1, the V gene TRBV10-2, with no clear D. The germline gives CDR1 WSHSY, CDR2 SAAADI. V lost 6 bases and J lost 0, with 8 bases in between. This CDR3 spans 13 amino acids. CDR3 in DNA: TGCGCCAGCAGGCCGGCGGTGAACACTGAAGCTTTCTTT. It codes for CASRPAVNTEAFF.

J is TRBJ2-3 and V is TRBV5-4; tentative D call: TRBD2 (7 bases). The germline gives CDR1 SGHNT, CDR2 YYREEE (reference sequence). Trimming stripped 4 bases from V and 4 bases from J, with 19 bases between. The CDR3 runs 16 residues. Here the CDR3 reads CASSLVGGGLPDTQYF. The CDR3 nucleotides read TGTGCCAGCAGCCTCGTAGGGGGGGGCCTCCCAGATACGCAGTATTTT.

This clone was found once. V and J are TRBV5-1 and TRBJ1-1; tentative D call: TRBD1 (6 bases). V lost 4 bases and J 1 base, leaving 11 bases between the germline ends. CDR3 length: 14 residues. CDR1 SGHRS and CDR2 YFSETQ come from the germline V gene. The CDR3 region has the DNA TGCGCCAGCAGCCGGGACACTTCGAACACTGAAGCTTTCTTT. Its translation is CASSRDTSNTEAFF.

The V call is TRBV24-1, the J call TRBJ2-1, with 8 positions matching TRBD2. The CDR3 has 13 residues. Germline CDR1 KGHDR, CDR2 SFDVKD. The V segment lost 7 bases and the J segment 7 bases; nucleotides outside the gene matches: 5. CDR3 DNA: TGTGCCACCAGCGGGGGGGGGTTAAATGAGCAGTTCTTC. Its protein product is CATSGGGLNEQFF.

The chain couples TRBV12-3 or TRBV12-4 to TRBJ1-5; D remains ambiguous. V was trimmed by 4 bases and J by 10 bases, leaving 11 bases between them. This CDR3 spans 12 amino acids. In DNA form, the CDR3 reads TGTGCCAGCAGTTGGTCCACTCGCCCCCAGCATTTT. This gives the protein CASSWSTRPQHF.

This clone has more than one count but fewer than ten. The rearrangement links TRBV18 to TRBJ2-2; 7 nucleotides line up with TRBD1. This CDR3 spans 16 amino acids. The V segment lost 3 bases and the J segment 0 bases; nucleotides outside the gene matches: 4. Germline CDR1 reads KGHSH; CDR2 reads LQKENI. CDR3 residues: CASSPPGTANTGELFF. The CDR3 DNA reads as TGTGCCAGCTCACCTCCAGGGACAGCGAACACCGGGGAGCTGTTTTTT.

The V gene is TRBV5-1, the J gene TRBJ2-3; 9 nucleotides agree with TRBD2. V shed 1 base, J shed 3 bases, and the junction held 6 bases outside the gene matches. CDR3 length: 16 residues. CDR1 and CDR2 (germline): SGHRS, YFSETQ. The DNA for the CDR3 is TGCGCCAGCAGCTTGCGGCGGGGGGGCCGGACAGATACGCAGTATTTT. This translates into CASSLRRGGRTDTQYF.

V is TRBV6-2 or TRBV6-3 and J is TRBJ1-2; D not certain. Germline V gene data show CDR1 as MNHEY and CDR2 as SVGEGT. This CDR3 is 14 amino acids long. V was cut by 0 bases and J by 5 bases, with 10 bases left in between. The CDR3: CASSYSITPYGYTF. The CDR3 DNA reads as TGTGCCAGCAGTTACTCAATAACCCCATATGGCTACACCTTC.

The chain carries TRBV7-2 and TRBJ1-2; TRBD1 is a possible D gene (6 bases). Germline CDR1 SGHTA, CDR2 FQGNSA. The CDR3 consists of 18 residues. Trimming removed 5 bases at V and 0 bases at J, with 22 bases between. The CDR3 DNA follows: TGTGCCAGCAGCATAGGGGGACCTGGCCGGCCCACTAACTATGGCTACACCTTC. It specifies CASSIGGPGRPTNYGYTF. Variable domain in full (rest from reference TRBV7-2 and TRBJ1-2): GAGVSQSPSNKVTEKGKDVELRCDPISGHTALYWYRQSLGQGLEFLIYFQGNSAPDKSGLPSDRFSAERTGGSVSTLTIQRTQQEDSAVYLCASSIGGPGRPTNYGYTFGSGTRLTVV.

Here the CDR3 reads CASSLGFRANLSNTEAFF. CDR3 bases: TGTGCCAGCAGCTTGGGCTTTCGGGCCAATCTTTCGAACACTGAAGCTTTCTTT. J is TRBJ1-1 and V is TRBV11-2; D remains ambiguous. V lost 3 bases, J lost 1 base, and 21 bases lay in between. Germline loops: CDR1 SGHAT, CDR2 FQNNGV. The CDR3 length is 18 residues.

The J gene is TRBJ2-2, the V gene TRBV7-2, with unresolved D. Germline CDR1 SGHTA, CDR2 FQGNSA. Trimming removed 1 base from V and 3 bases from J, with 9 bases in between. The CDR3 extends over 15 amino acids. CDR3 DNA sequence: TGTGCCAGCAGCTTAGGCAGTAGACACACCGGGGAGCTGTTTTTT. Residues: CASSLGSRHTGELFF.

The V gene is TRBV27, the J gene TRBJ2-7, with D possibly TRBD1 on 6 matching bases. This CDR3 is 15 amino acids long. CDR1 is MNHEY and CDR2 is SMNVEV in the germline V gene (reference sequence). Trimming removed 1 base from V and 3 bases from J, with 13 bases in between. Here the CDR3 reads CASSLYRTAFYEQYF. The DNA for the CDR3 is TGTGCCAGCAGTTTATACAGGACAGCGTTCTACGAGCAGTACTTC.

The V and J genes are TRBV6-5 and TRBJ1-2; D perhaps matches TRBD1 (5 bases). The CDR3 has 13 residues. With 2 bases removed from V and 4 bases from J, the gap between germline ends came to 8 bases. Germline V lookup: CDR1 MNHEY, CDR2 SVGAGI. In DNA form, the CDR3 reads TGTGCCAGCAGTTACGGGGCCCTCTATGGCTACACCTTC. It is translated as CASSYGALYGYTF.

The J gene is TRBJ2-5, the V gene TRBV18; possibly TRBD1 or TRBD2 for D (5 bases each). Germline V gives CDR1 KGHSH, CDR2 LQKENI. Trimming took off 3 bases at V and 5 bases at J, with 10 bases between the two ends. The CDR3 length is 13 residues. The CDR3, as DNA: TGTGCCAGCTCACCCGCCTGGGGGGAGACCCAGTACTTC. Protein sequence: CASSPAWGETQYF.

In the case of this clone: The same CDR3 arises from other DNA sequences in this sample as well. The CDR3 DNA sequence: TGCGCCAGCAGCTTGGTTACGGTGAACACTGAAGCTTTCTTT. It yields the protein CASSLVTVNTEAFF. The chain uses TRBV5-1 and TRBJ1-1; no clear D. Germline CDR1 and CDR2: SGHRS and YFSETQ. Trimming removed 0 bases at V and 0 bases at J, with 6 bases between. The CDR3 spans 14 residues.